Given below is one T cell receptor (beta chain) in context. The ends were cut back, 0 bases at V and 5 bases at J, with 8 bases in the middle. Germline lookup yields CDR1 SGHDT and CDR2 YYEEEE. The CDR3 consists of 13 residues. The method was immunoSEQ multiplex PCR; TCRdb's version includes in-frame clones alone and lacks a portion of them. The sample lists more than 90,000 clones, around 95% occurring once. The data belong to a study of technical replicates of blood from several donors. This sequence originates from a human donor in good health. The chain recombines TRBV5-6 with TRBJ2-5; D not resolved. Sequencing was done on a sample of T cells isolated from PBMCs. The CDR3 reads CASSLGQMETQYF. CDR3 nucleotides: TGTGCCAGCAGCTTGGGCCAGATGGAGACCCAGTACTTC.